The entry below gives a single T cell receptor (beta chain) sequence along with its context. Its antigen is unidentified. These data belong to a study of response to subunit inactivated influenza vaccine. The CDR3 consists of 15 residues. Germline CDR1 is ENHRY and CDR2 is SYGVKD. V lost 3 bases, J lost 5 bases, and 16 bases lay in between. Points from the study as a whole: Few additional T cells are recruited per seasonal influenza vaccination, authors suggested.

TCRdb re-called the RT-PCR reads through MiXCR, storing one row per CDR3 protein. The repertoire holds roughly 570,000 distinct CDR3 sequences, around 13% seen once, with 11% in the top ten. The chain uses TRBV10-3 and TRBJ1-1; a possible D gene is TRBD1 (6 bases). The sequence was obtained from a man between 50 and 59 years old who received an inactivated influenza vaccine. This sample comprised PBMCs from blood, obtained 12 days after vaccination. CDR3 loop: CAISEKQGGRTEAFF. The CDR3, as DNA: TGTGCCATCAGTGAAAAACAGGGTGGTCGTACTGAAGCTTTCTTT.